The clone carrying this T cell receptor (beta chain) was recorded once. Its antigen is unknown. The treatment is: some 20 received Ad26.COV2.S at low or high dose, single or two shots; 5 received placebo; per-sample allocation not given. Repertoires come from day 63 after the first vaccine or placebo injection. This table comes from immunoSEQ multiplex PCR, and its TCRdb copy is limited to in-frame clones, with some not included. The repertoire holds roughly 300,000 clones, 65% to 90% seen once, with around 11% in the top ten. This specimen comes from a study of Ad26.COV2.S vaccination and SARS-CoV-2 variants. Overall study results and limits: Substantial breadth was reportedly displayed by spike-specific CD8+ and CD4+ T cell responses after vaccination.

This CDR3 region has 13 residues. With 5 bases clipped from V and 3 bases from J, the junction kept 4 bases outside the gene matches. Looked up from germline, CDR1 is KGHSH and CDR2 is LQKENI. J is TRBJ2-7 and V is TRBV18, with TRBD2 matching 7 bases. Sequencing was performed on peripheral blood, taken in a trial of Ad26.COV2.S vaccine versus placebo. The receptor's source is a person aged 18-60 years who received the Ad26.COV2.S COVID-19 vaccine or a placebo. The CDR3 DNA reads TGTGCCAGCTCAACGGGACTAAACTACGAGCAGTACTTC. It translates to CASSTGLNYEQYF.